This record covers a single T cell receptor (beta chain). The antigen is undetermined. The germline gives CDR1 MDHEN, CDR2 SYDVKM. V was pared by 7 bases and J by 5 bases, with 17 bases between. There are 14 residues in the CDR3. This sample was taken from a study of response to subunit inactivated influenza vaccine. Notes on the study in general: Only a handful of new T cells, the authors suggested, are recruited with each seasonal influenza vaccination.

TCRdb redid the calling of the RT-PCR reads with MiXCR, one entry per CDR3 protein. The table shows about 190,000 distinct CDR3 sequences, with around an eighth occurring only once. This TCR derives from a man aged 45-65 years who received an inactivated influenza vaccine. The J gene is TRBJ2-5, the V gene TRBV28; possible D gene TRBD2, 6 bases. The source material was CD8+ T cells sorted from PBMCs, sampled approximately 5 days after vaccination. The CDR3 DNA follows: TGTGCCAGCAAACGCTTCGGGAGTGGGGAGACCCAGTACTTC. Amino acids: CASKRFGSGETQYF.